This T cell receptor beta chain derives from a study of blood T cell repertoires in COVID-19 (dated by TCRdb to the early 2020s). Regarding the study in general: Collaborator samples came from the United States, Italy and Spain and covered acute and convalescent phases of COVID-19. The prospective study material was composed of cDNA or gDNA derived from T cells, B-cell-depleted T cells, or PBMCs. The dataset comprised deeply sampled blood TCRbeta repertoires from subjects exposed to, actively infected with, or recovered from COVID-19. The repertoires were made available in a free public database intended to serve as a resource for research on the immune response to SARS-CoV-2. The samples were drawn from two sources: the first 160 participants of the ongoing ImmuneRACE study, and 1,000 to 1,500 subjects contributed by 6 global collaborators. Sample metadata almost always included a de-identified subject ID, COVID-19 status, age in years and sex. Where HLA class I and class II types were available, the types were taken from metadata supplied by the sample provider, not from assay-based typing.

This clone has only one observation. The target of this receptor is not known. No quality values exist for individual bases; no much larger clone is one base distant. V is pared back by 3 bases and J by 8 bases, with 9 bases lying between the germline termini. The CDR3 runs 11 residues from the cysteine to the phenylalanine. Only the CDR3 DNA is retained, 33 bases long and in frame from the first base. The germline V gene (reference sequence) sets CDR1 to DFQATT and CDR2 to SNEGSKA. TCRbeta CDR3 regions were amplified from genomic DNA by means of the immunoSEQ Assay, a bias-controlled multiplex PCR. As for how the authors treated the data: The number of nucleated cells in each sample was estimated from the amplification of reference gene primers within the assay. To quantify the absolute abundance of each unique TCRbeta CDR3 rearrangement, sequence reads were collapsed and filtered. For each sample, productive Simpson clonality was calculated as the square root of Simpson's diversity index over productive rearrangements. Held by TCRdb, this immuneACCESS table contains in-frame sequences only and omits some clones. Under half of the omission traces to an unresolved V gene where checked; the cause of the rest is unknown. V and J calls and clone size are copied from that table; D and trimming were computed from the DNA. The sample table lists tens of thousands of clones, around three quarters of them with a count of one. About 43% of the sample rests with the top ten.

Broad study findings and their caveats: How much clinical and demographic metadata was included differed by source and by participant, and the metadata was provided uncurated.

The collaborating institutions used their own protocols to collect whole blood in K2EDTA tubes. For TCRbeta analysis, collaborators shipped samples as frozen whole blood, isolated PBMCs, or DNA extracted from either of those sample types. What was sequenced was peripheral blood. The rearrangement joined TRBV20-1 to TRBJ2-3, with an unclear D gene assignment. The TCR was taken from a woman at least 80 years old with acute or convalescent COVID-19. The DNA is as follows: TGCAGTGCTAGGGGCCCTGGTACGCAGTATTTT. It codes for CSARGPGTQYF.